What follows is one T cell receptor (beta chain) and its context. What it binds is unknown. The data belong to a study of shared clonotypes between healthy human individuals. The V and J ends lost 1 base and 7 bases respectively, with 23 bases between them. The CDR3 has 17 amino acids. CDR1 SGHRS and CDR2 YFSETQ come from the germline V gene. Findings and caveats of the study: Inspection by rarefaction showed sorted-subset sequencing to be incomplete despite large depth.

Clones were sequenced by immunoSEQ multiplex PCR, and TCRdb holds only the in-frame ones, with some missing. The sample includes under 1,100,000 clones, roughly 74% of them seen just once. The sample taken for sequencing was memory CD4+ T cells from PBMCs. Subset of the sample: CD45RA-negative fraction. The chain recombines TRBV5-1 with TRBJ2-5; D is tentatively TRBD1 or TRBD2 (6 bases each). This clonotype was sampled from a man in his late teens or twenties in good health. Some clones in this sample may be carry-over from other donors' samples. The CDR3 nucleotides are TGCGCCAGCAGCTTGCTGGCTCCGGGGGCCACCCCGGGGACCCAGTACTTC. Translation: CASSLLAPGATPGTQYF.